This is a list of T cell receptor beta chains from one sample in a study of OX40 agonist ivuxolimab in advanced cancers. Repertoires were generated with immunoSEQ multiplex PCR, while TCRdb's copy carries only in-frame clones and drops some. The profile shows 87,000 or so clones, under 85% of them singletons. Sample: CD4+ or CD8+ T cells sorted from blood, taken in a trial of the OX40 agonist ivuxolimab. Source of these receptors: an adult with an advanced solid tumor such as melanoma, head and neck, liver or kidney cancer. CDR3s include the opening cysteine and the closing phenylalanine or tryptophan. The D gene is left open where the match is weak. Only part of the rows carry a size: once, few, many, or a class if the clone is expanded.

TRBD1,.,TRBV12-5,TRBJ2-1,21,TGTGCTAGTGGTTTGGGTCAAGGGGGGGGACAGGGTCTCCCCCTCAAAGGTGAGCAGTTCTTC,CASGLGQGGGQGLPLKGEQFF
TRBD2,once,TRBV7-2,TRBJ2-1,16,TGTGCCAGCAGCTTAGCTACGCCGAGGACTAGCGAGGGCATAGTCTTC,CASSLATPRTSEGIVF
TRBD2,.,TRBV5-1,TRBJ2-1,15,TGCGCCAGCAGCTTGGGACTAGCGGGAGGGCATGAGCAGTTCTTC,CASSLGLAGGHEQFF
.,.,TRBV10-1,TRBJ2-7,16,TGCGCCAGCAGTGGTGGGGTCCCGGGACCGACCTACGAGCAGTACTTC,CASSGGVPGPTYEQYF
.,.,TRBV18,TRBJ2-5,14,TGTGCCAGCTCATCGCGGGCAGCCCAAGAGACCCAGTACTTC,CASSSRAAQETQYF
.,.,TRBV5-1,TRBJ2-1,13,TGCGCCAGCAGCACCTCTAGCACAAATGAGCAGTTCTTC,CASSTSSTNEQFF
.,few,TRBV7-9,TRBJ1-1,14,TGTGCCAGCAGCTCTAACGTTTGGAACACTGAAGCTTTCTTT,CASSSNVWNTEAFF
.,.,TRBV27,TRBJ2-7,13,TGTGCCAGCAGTTTTGGTCCGAACTACGAGCAGTACTTC,CASSFGPNYEQYF
.,few,TRBV2,TRBJ1-2,14,TGTGCCAGCAGTGAAGCGTCCAGGGAATATGGCTACACCTTC,CASSEASREYGYTF
.,.,TRBV5-8,TRBJ2-5,16,TGTGCCAGCAGCGAGGAAGGTAGCGGATTACAAGAGACCCAGTACTTC,CASSEEGSGLQETQYF
.,once,TRBV5-1,TRBJ2-4,14,TGCGCCAGCAGCTTGGGTCAGGGTGTTAACATTCAGTACTTC,CASSLGQGVNIQYF
TRBD2,.,TRBV28,TRBJ2-3,15,TGTGCCAGCGCCCTAGGGGGCGGGAGGGTAGATACGCAGTATTTT,CASALGGGRVDTQYF
.,.,TRBV5-5,TRBJ1-1,13,TGTGCCAGCATCGCCATTTTGAACACTGAAGCTTTCTTT,CASIAILNTEAFF
TRBD2,.,TRBV5-1,TRBJ2-7,15,TGCGCCAGCAGCTTGGGCGGGGGGGACTCCTACGAGCAGTACTTC,CASSLGGGDSYEQYF
TRBD2,.,TRBV2,TRBJ2-1,14,TGTGCCACTGAGGGACTAGCGGATCCTAATGAGCAGTTCTTC,CATEGLADPNEQFF
.,.,TRBV11-3,TRBJ2-1,15,TGTGCCAGCAGCTTAGAGGGGGACATGTACAATGAGCAGTTCTTC,CASSLEGDMYNEQFF
TRBD2,.,TRBV7-3,TRBJ2-2,16,TGTGCCAGCAGCTTATCAACTAGCGGGGGTACCGGGGAGCTGTTTTTT,CASSLSTSGGTGELFF
.,.,TRBV18,TRBJ2-3,14,TGTGCCAGCTCACCGGCCTCGAGCACAGATACGCAGTATTTT,CASSPASSTDTQYF
.,.,TRBV4-1,TRBJ1-4,18,TGCGCCAGCAGCCAAGTGTTTCAGTCGGGTGTAACTAATGAAAAACTGTTTTTT,CASSQVFQSGVTNEKLFF
TRBD2,.,TRBV9,TRBJ2-1,17,TGTGCCAGCAGCTACAACCATCTTAGCGGGAGTTACAATGAGCAGTTCTTC,CASSYNHLSGSYNEQFF
TRBD2,.,TRBV4-3,TRBJ2-4,17,TGCGCCAGCAGCCAAGATCTAGGACTAGCTGCCAAAAACATTCAGTACTTC,CASSQDLGLAAKNIQYF
TRBD2,few,TRBV19,TRBJ2-3,16,TGTGCCAGTAGACCTCCTAGCGGGAGAAGCACAGATACGCAGTATTTT,CASRPPSGRSTDTQYF
.,.,TRBV5-1,TRBJ2-6,13,TGCGCCAGCAGCGAGGGACCGGCCAACGTCCTGACTTTC,CASSEGPANVLTF
TRBD2,.,TRBV11-2,TRBJ2-2,16,TGTGCCAGCAGCTTCATACTAGCGGAGAACACCGGGGAGCTGTTTTTT,CASSFILAENTGELFF
TRBD2,.,TRBV11-2,TRBJ2-1,14,TGTGCCAGCAGCTTAGCGGGAGGCTCCAATGAGCAGTTCTTC,CASSLAGGSNEQFF
.,.,TRBV28,TRBJ1-1,13,TGTGCCACCGTAGAGTGGGGGGCCGTTGAAGCTTTCTTT,CATVEWGAVEAFF
TRBD2,few,TRBV6-1,TRBJ2-7,15,TGTGCCAGCAGTGAAGCTGGACTAGCCCCCTACGAGCAGTACTTC,CASSEAGLAPYEQYF
TRBD2,.,TRBV28,TRBJ2-3,15,TGTGCCAGCAGTAGTAGGCGGGAGTCCACAGATACGCAGTATTTT,CASSSRRESTDTQYF